This T cell receptor beta chain was recorded in a study of T cells after yellow fever vaccination. Notes on the study in general: A weaker secondary response peaked on day 5, the primary on day 15. Clonotypes shared by both compartments, CD4 and CD8, made up a small share. Clones that expanded after primary vaccination mostly reappeared after the booster (roughly 96% CD4, 88% CD8).

Notes on this clonotype: Its target is unknown.

TCRdb fed the 5' RACE reads into MiXCR, producing one record per CDR3 protein. The table records 250,000 to 400,000 distinct CDR3 sequences, approximately 4.5% of them present only once. Looked up from germline, CDR1 is SEHNR and CDR2 is FQNEAQ (reference sequence). Deletions cut 2 bases from V and 9 bases from J, with 17 bases between. The CDR3 spans 15 residues. This rearrangement joins TRBV7-9 to TRBJ1-5; D perhaps matches TRBD1 (5 bases). Sequenced material: PBMCs, taken 15 days after the yellow fever booster vaccination. The clonotype was recovered from a young man who received the YFV17D yellow fever vaccine. CDR3 region: CASSLSGTRGGPQHF. The DNA for the CDR3 is TGTGCCAGCAGCTTATCGGGGACCCGGGGCGGGCCCCAGCATTTT.